The 8 T cell receptor beta chains presented below share a single source sample, sequenced in a study of CD8 T cells in Susac syndrome. Random-hexamer reverse transcription was applied to about 0.45 to 1 ug RNA. TCRdb passed the immunoSEQ multiplex PCR reads through MiXCR, listing each CDR3 protein once. The table includes 150,000 to 200,000 distinct CDR3 sequences, 80% to 95% detected once. Sequencing was done on a sample of CD4+ T cells from PBMCs. These receptors were obtained from a human donor with multiple sclerosis.

The chain combines TRBV2 with TRBJ2-1; 8 bases line up with TRBD1. Germline V gene lookup returns CDR1 SNHLY and CDR2 FYNNEI. With 6 bases clipped from V and 6 bases from J, the junction kept 10 bases outside the gene matches. CDR3 length: 15 residues. The CDR3 reads CASRLDRGSSNEQFF. The CDR3 DNA follows: TGTGCCAGCAGGCTTGACAGGGGAAGTTCCAATGAGCAGTTCTTC.

The chain recombines TRBV5-4 with TRBJ1-1; D perhaps matches TRBD1 (5 bases). The CDR3 sequence is 14 residues long. V lost 4 bases and J lost 9, with 19 bases in between. Germline loops: CDR1 SGHNT, CDR2 YYREEE (reference sequence). CDR3 in DNA: TGTGCCAGCAGCAGGGAGGGGTTGAGAGGCAAAGCTTTCTTT. Protein sequence: CASSREGLRGKAFF.

The rearrangement joins TRBV30 to TRBJ1-4; no reliable D call. CDR3 size: 11 residues. Germline loops: CDR1 GTSNPN, CDR2 SVGIG (reference sequence). V shed 5 bases and J shed 8 bases, with 9 bases lying between them. CDR3 region: CAWGTLEKLFF. CDR3 sequence (DNA): TGTGCCTGGGGAACTCTGGAAAAACTGTTTTTT.

This clonotype was counted once. The chain links TRBV2 to TRBJ2-7, with unresolved D. The germline V gene encodes CDR1 SNHLY and CDR2 FYNNEI. V was pared by 6 bases and J by 3 bases, with 12 bases between. This CDR3 is built from 13 residues. CDR3 bases: TGTGCCAGCAGCCTGGGATCTCACTACGAGCAGTACTTC. Translation gives CASSLGSHYEQYF.

The chain has TRBV5-4 and TRBJ2-5; D perhaps matches TRBD2 (6 bases). The V gene's germline CDR1 is SGHNT and CDR2 YYREEE (reference sequence). The CDR3 has 15 amino acids. Trimming removed 1 base at V and 5 bases at J, with 15 bases between. CDR3: CASSLHPGTGETQYF. The CDR3 region has the DNA TGTGCCAGCAGCTTGCACCCCGGGACTGGGGAGACCCAGTACTTC.

The chain has TRBV27 and TRBJ2-7; a weak D match, TRBD1 (5 bases). Germline V gene data show CDR1 as MNHEY and CDR2 as SMNVEV (reference sequence). V was trimmed by 6 bases and J by 0 bases, leaving 12 bases between them. The length of the CDR3 is 14 residues. For the CDR3, the DNA is TGTGCCAGCAGGAGACAGACGAGCTCCTACGAGCAGTACTTC. Translating gives CASRRQTSSYEQYF.

This chain uses TRBV27 with TRBJ2-7; the match to TRBD1 covers 7 bases. The CDR3 runs to 15 residues. Germline CDR1 MNHEY, CDR2 SMNVEV (reference sequence). J gave up 9 bases and V 7 bases, and 18 bases lay outside the gene matches. This CDR3 reads CASTPGTGAIGGQYF. DNA of the CDR3: TGTGCCAGCACCCCCGGAACAGGGGCGATTGGGGGGCAGTACTTC.

This clonotype was picked up one time. The chain uses TRBV20-1 and TRBJ2-7; 8 positions agree with TRBD2. Germline V gene data show CDR1 as DFQATT and CDR2 as SNEGSKA (reference sequence). The CDR3 extends over 14 amino acids. Trimming took 5 bases from V and 9 from J; bases not matched to a gene: 15. This chain's CDR3 is CSAAGTSKSRAQYF. DNA of the CDR3: TGCAGTGCTGCCGGGACTAGTAAATCTCGAGCGCAGTACTTC.